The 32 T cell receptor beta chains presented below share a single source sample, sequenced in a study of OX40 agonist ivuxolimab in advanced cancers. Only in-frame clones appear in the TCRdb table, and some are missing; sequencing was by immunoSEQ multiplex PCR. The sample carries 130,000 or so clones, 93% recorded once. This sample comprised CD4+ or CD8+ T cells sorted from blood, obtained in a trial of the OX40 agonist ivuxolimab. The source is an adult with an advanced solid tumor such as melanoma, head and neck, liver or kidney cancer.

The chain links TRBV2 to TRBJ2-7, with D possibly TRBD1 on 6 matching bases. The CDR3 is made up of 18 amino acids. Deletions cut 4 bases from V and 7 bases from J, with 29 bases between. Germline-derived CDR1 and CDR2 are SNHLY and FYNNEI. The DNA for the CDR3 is TGTGCCAGCAGTGGGGGGCGAGTAGGTACCGGGTCCAAGGTTGAGCAGTACTTC. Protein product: CASSGGRVGTGSKVEQYF.

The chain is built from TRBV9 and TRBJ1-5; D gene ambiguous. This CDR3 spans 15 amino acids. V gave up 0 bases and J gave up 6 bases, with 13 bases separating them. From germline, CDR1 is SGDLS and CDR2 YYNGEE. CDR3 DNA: TGTGCCAGCAGCGTAGACCTCAATGATGGTCAGCCCCAGCATTTT. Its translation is CASSVDLNDGQPQHF.

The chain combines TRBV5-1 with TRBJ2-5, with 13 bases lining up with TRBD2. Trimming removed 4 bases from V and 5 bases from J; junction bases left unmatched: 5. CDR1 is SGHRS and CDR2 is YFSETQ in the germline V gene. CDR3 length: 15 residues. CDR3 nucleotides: TGCGCCAGCAGCCAGGGGACTAGCGGGGTTGAGACCCAGTACTTC. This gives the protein CASSQGTSGVETQYF.

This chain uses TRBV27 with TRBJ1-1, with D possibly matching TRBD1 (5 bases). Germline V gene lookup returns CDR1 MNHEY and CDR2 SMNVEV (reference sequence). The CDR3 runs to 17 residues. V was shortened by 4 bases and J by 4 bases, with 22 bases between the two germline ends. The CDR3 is CASSYGGGKRSTTEAFF. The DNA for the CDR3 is TGTGCCAGCAGTTACGGGGGGGGTAAGAGGTCGACCACTGAAGCTTTCTTT.

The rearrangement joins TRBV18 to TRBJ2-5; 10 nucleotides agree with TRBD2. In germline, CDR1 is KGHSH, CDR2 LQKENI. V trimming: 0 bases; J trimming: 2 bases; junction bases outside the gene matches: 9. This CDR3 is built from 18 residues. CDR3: CASSPPRGLADLQETQYF. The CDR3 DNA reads TGTGCCAGCTCACCACCGAGAGGACTAGCGGATTTGCAAGAGACCCAGTACTTC.

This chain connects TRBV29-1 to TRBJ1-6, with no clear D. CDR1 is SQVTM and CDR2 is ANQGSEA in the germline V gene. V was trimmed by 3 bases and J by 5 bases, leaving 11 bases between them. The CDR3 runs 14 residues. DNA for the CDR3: TGCAGCGTTGAGGCGCCGGCGGATAATTCACCCCTCCACTTT. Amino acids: CSVEAPADNSPLHF.

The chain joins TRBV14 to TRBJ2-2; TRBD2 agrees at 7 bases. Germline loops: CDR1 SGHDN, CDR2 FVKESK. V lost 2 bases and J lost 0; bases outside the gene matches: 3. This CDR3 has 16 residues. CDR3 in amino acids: CASSQMGRANTGELFF. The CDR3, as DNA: TGTGCCAGCAGCCAAATGGGGAGGGCGAACACCGGGGAGCTGTTTTTT. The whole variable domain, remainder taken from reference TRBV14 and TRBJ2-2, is EAGVTQFPSHSVIEKGQTVTLRCDPISGHDNLYWYRRVMGKEIKFLLHFVKESKQDESGMPNNRFLAERTGGTYSTLKVQPAELEDSGVYFCASSQMGRANTGELFFGEGSRLTVL.

The CDR3 DNA sequence: TGTGCCAGCAGCCCCCTGGGACTAGCGGGGCGCACAGATACGCAGTATTTT. Amino acids: CASSPLGLAGRTDTQYF. The chain links TRBV9 to TRBJ2-3, with 13 bases that match TRBD2. J was trimmed by 1 base and V by 4 bases; bases with no gene match: 6. CDR3 length equals 17 residues. Germline V gives CDR1 SGDLS, CDR2 YYNGEE.

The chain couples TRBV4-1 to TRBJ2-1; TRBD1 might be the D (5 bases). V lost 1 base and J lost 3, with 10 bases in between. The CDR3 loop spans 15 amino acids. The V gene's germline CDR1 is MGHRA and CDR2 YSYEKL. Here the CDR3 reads CASSQVGTGYNEQFF. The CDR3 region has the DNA TGCGCCAGCAGCCAAGTAGGCACAGGCTACAATGAGCAGTTCTTC.

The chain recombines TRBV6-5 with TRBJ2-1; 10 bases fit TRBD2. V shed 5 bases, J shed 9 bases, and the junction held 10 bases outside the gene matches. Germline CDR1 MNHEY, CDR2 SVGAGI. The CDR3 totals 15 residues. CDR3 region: CASSPGLAPRSEQFF. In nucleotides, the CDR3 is TGTGCCAGCAGTCCGGGACTAGCGCCCCGGAGTGAGCAGTTCTTC.

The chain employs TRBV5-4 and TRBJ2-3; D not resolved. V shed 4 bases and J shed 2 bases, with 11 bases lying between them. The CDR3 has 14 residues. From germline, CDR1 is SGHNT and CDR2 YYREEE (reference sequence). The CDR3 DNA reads TGTGCCAGCAGCCCGCGAAGCGACACAGATACGCAGTATTTT. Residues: CASSPRSDTDTQYF.

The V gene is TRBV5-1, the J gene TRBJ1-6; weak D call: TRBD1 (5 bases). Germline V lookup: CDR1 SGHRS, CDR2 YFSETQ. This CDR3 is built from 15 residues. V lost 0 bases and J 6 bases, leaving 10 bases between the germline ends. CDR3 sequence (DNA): TGCGCCAGCAGCTTGGGGGGCATAATTAATTCACCCCTCCACTTT. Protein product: CASSLGGIINSPLHF.

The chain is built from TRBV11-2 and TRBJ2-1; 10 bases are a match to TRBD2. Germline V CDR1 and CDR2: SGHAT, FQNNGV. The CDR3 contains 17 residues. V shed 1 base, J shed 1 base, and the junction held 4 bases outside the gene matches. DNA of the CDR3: TGTGCCAGCAGCTTAGGGCTAGCGGGGGTATCCTACAATGAGCAGTTCTTC. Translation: CASSLGLAGVSYNEQFF.

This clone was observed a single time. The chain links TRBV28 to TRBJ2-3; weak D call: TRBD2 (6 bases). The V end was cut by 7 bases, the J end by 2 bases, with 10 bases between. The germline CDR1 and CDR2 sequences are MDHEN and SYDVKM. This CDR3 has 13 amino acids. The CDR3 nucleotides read TGTGCCAGCACCCCGGGGGACACAGATACGCAGTATTTT. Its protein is CASTPGDTDTQYF.

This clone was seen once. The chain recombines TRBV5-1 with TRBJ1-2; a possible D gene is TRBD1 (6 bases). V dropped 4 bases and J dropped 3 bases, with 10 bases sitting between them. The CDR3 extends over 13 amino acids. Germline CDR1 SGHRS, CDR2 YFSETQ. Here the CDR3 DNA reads TGCGCCAGCAGCAACAGGGTTCACTATGGCTACACCTTC. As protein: CASSNRVHYGYTF.

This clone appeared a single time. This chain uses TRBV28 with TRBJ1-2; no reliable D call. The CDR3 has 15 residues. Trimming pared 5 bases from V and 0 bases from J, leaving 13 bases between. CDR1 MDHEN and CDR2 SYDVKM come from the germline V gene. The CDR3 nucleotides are TGTGCCAGCAGTCCCCCAGAAACAGCTAACTATGGCTACACCTTC. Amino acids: CASSPPETANYGYTF.

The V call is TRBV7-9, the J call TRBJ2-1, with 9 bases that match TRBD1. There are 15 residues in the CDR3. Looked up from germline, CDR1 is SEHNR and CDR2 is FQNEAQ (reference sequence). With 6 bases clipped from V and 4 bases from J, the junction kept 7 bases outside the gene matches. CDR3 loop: CASSRTGDPYNEQFF. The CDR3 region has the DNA TGTGCCAGCAGTCGGACAGGGGATCCGTACAATGAGCAGTTCTTC.

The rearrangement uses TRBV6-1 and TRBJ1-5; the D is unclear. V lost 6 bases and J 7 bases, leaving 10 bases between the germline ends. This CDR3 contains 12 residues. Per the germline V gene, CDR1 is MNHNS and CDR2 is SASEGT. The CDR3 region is CASRGSGQPQHF. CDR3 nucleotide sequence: TGTGCCAGCAGAGGGTCGGGACAGCCCCAGCATTTT.

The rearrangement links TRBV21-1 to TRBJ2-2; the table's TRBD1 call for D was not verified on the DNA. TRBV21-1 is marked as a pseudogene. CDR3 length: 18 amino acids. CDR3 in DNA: TGTGCCAGCAGCAAAAAAATGGGGGACAGACTAAACACCGGGGAGCTGTTTTTT. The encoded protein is CASSKKMGDRLNTGELFF.

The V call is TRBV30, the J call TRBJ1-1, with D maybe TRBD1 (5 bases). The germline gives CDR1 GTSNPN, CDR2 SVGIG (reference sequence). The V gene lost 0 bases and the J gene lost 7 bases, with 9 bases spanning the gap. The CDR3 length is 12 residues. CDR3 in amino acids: CAWSVTGLEAFF. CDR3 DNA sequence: TGTGCCTGGAGTGTAACGGGACTTGAAGCTTTCTTT.

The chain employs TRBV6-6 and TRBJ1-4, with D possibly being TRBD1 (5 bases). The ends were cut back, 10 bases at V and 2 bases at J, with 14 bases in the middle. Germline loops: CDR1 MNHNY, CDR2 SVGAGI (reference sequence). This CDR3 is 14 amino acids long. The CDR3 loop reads CATQGAGTNEKLFF. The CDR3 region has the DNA TGTGCCACCCAAGGGGCGGGGACTAATGAAAAACTGTTTTTT.

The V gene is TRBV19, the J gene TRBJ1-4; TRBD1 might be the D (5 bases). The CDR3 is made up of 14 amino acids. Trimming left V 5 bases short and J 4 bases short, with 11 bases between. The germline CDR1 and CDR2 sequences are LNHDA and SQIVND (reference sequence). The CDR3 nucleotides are TGTGCCAGTAGTCGGGGGGGGGTTAATGAAAAACTGTTTTTT. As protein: CASSRGGVNEKLFF.

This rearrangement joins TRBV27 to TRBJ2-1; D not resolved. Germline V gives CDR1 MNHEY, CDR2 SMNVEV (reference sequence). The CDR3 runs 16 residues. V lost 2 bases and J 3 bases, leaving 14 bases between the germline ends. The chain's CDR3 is CASSLHTPWYYNEQFF. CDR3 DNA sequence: TGTGCCAGCAGTTTACACACACCCTGGTACTACAATGAGCAGTTCTTC.

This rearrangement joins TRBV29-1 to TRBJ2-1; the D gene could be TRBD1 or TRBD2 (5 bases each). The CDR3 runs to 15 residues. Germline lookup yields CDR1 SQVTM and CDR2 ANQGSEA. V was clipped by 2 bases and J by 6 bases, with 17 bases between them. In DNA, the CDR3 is TGCAGCGTTGAAAGTAGGGGTGGGAGAGGCAATGAGCAGTTCTTC. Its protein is CSVESRGGRGNEQFF.

CDR3: CASSLGRRNTEAFF. The CDR3 coding sequence is TGTGCCAGCAGTTTGGGACGGAGGAACACTGAAGCTTTCTTT. The rearrangement joins TRBV6-5 to TRBJ1-1, with D perhaps TRBD1 (5 bases). Germline lookup yields CDR1 MNHEY and CDR2 SVGAGI. The V gene lost 4 bases and the J gene lost 1 base, with 10 bases spanning the gap. CDR3 size: 14 residues.

CDR3 region: CASSSPTGTSYNEQFF. CDR3 coding DNA: TGTGCCAGCAGCTCACCGACAGGAACCTCCTACAATGAGCAGTTCTTC. The chain is built from TRBV7-2 and TRBJ2-1; D is perhaps TRBD1 (6 bases). The germline CDR1 and CDR2 sequences are SGHTA and FQGNSA. The V gene lost 4 bases and the J gene lost 0 bases, with 13 bases spanning the gap. CDR3 length: 16 amino acids.

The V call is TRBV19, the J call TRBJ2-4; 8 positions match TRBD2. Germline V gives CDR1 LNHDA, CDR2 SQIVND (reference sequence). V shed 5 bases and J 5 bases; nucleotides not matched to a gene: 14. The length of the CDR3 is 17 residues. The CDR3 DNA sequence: TGTGCCAGTAGTCCAAACCCGGGACTAGGGGGAGAAAACATTCAGTACTTC. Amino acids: CASSPNPGLGGENIQYF.

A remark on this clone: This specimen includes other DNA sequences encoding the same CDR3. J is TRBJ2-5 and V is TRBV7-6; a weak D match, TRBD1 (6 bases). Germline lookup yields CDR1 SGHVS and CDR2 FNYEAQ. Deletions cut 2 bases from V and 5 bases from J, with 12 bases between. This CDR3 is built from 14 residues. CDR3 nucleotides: TGTGCCAGCAGCTTACGCAGGGGTCAGGAGACCCAGTACTTC. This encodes CASSLRRGQETQYF.

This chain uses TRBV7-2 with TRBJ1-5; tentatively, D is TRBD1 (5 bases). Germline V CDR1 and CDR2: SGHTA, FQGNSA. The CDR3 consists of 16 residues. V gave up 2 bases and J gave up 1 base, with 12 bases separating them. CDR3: CASSLSPQGSNQPQHF. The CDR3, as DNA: TGTGCCAGCAGCTTATCACCGCAGGGCAGCAATCAGCCCCAGCATTTT.

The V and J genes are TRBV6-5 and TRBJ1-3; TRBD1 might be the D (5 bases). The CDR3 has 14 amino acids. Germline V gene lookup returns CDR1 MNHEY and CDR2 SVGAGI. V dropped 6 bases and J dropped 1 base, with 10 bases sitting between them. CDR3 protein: CASRDDRSGNTIYF. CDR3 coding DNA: TGTGCCAGCAGGGACGACAGATCTGGAAACACCATATATTTT.

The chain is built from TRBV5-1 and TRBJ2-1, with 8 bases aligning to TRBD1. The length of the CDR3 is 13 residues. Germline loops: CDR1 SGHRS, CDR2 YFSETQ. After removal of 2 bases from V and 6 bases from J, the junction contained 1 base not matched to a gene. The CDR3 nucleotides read TGCGCCAGCAGCTTTACAGGGGGCAATGAGCAGTTCTTC. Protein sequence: CASSFTGGNEQFF. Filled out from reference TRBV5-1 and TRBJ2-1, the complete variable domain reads KAGVTQTPRYLIKTRGQQVTLSCSPISGHRSVSWYQQTPGQGLQFLFEYFSETQRNKGNFPGRFSGRQFSNSRSEMNVSTLELGDSALYLCASSFTGGNEQFFGPGTRLTVL.

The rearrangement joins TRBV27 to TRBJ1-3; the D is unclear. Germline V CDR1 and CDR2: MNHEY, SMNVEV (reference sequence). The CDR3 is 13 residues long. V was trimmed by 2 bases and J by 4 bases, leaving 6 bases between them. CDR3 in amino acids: CASSLGRGNTIYF. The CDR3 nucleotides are TGTGCCAGCAGTTTAGGGCGGGGAAACACCATATATTTT.